A selection of T cell receptor beta chains follows, all from one sample in a study of a mutant IDH1 vaccine in newly diagnosed glioma. The table came from immunoSEQ multiplex PCR; TCRdb's copy has only in-frame clones and leaves some out. The repertoire includes around 94,000 clones, roughly 89% of them detected once, and 0.77% sits in the top ten. No antigen is known for these receptors. The sequencing here drew on PBMCs, taken from a glioma patient whose treatment included an IDH1 peptide vaccine. The origin of the receptors is a woman aged 45 to 65 with glioma. CDR3s include the opening cysteine and the closing phenylalanine or tryptophan. Each record gives: CDR3 protein, CDR3 DNA, V gene, J gene, clone size, D gene. D genes are given only for firm matches. Clone size appears in some rows only: once, few, many, or a class for an expanded clone.

CDR3: CASSLVASGRTDTGELFF
DNA: TGCGCCAGCAGCTTGGTGGCTAGCGGGAGAACAGACACCGGGGAGCTGTTTTTT
V: TRBV5-1
J: TRBJ2-2
size: NA
D: TRBD2

CDR3: CASSLGGAQQETQYF
DNA: TGCGCCAGCAGCTTGGGGGGGGCCCAACAAGAGACCCAGTACTTC
V: TRBV5-1
J: TRBJ2-5
size: NA
D: NA

CDR3: CASSLGGTAEAFF
DNA: TGTGCCAGCAGCTTAGGCGGGACGGCTGAAGCTTTCTTT
V: TRBV7-2
J: TRBJ1-1
size: NA
D: NA

CDR3: CASRTLAGALEQYF
DNA: TGTGCCAGCAGAACGCTAGCGGGAGCTCTCGAGCAGTACTTC
V: TRBV7-2
J: TRBJ2-7
size: NA
D: TRBD2

CDR3: CASSHLLGNSRELFF
DNA: TGCGCCAGCAGCCATCTCCTAGGAAACTCCCGGGAGCTGTTTTTT
V: TRBV4-1
J: TRBJ2-2
size: once
D: NA

CDR3: CASSGTGTTYEQYF
DNA: TGTGCCAGCAGCGGGACAGGGACCACCTACGAGCAGTACTTC
V: TRBV9
J: TRBJ2-7
size: NA
D: TRBD1

CDR3: CASSPRQGISYNEQFF
DNA: TGTGCCAGCAGTCCCCGACAGGGGATTAGCTACAATGAGCAGTTCTTC
V: TRBV28
J: TRBJ2-1
size: NA
D: TRBD1

CDR3: CASSSPRGRSGSYNEQFF
DNA: TGTGCCAGCAGTTCCCCCCGTGGGAGGAGCGGGAGTTACAATGAGCAGTTCTTC
V: TRBV28
J: TRBJ2-1
size: NA
D: TRBD2

CDR3: CASSLSVGQETQYF
DNA: TGTGCCAGCAGTTTAAGTGTAGGGCAAGAGACCCAGTACTTC
V: TRBV27
J: TRBJ2-5
size: NA
D: NA

CDR3: CASSDGYEQYF
DNA: TGTGCCAGCAGTGACGGTTACGAGCAGTACTTC
V: TRBV6-4
J: TRBJ2-7
size: once
D: NA

CDR3: CASTLREPEYEQYF
DNA: TGTGCCAGCACCCTTCGGGAACCTGAGTACGAGCAGTACTTC
V: TRBV6-5
J: TRBJ2-7
size: few
D: NA

CDR3: CAWRRGGINEQFF
DNA: TGTGCCTGGAGGAGGGGCGGGATTAATGAGCAGTTCTTC
V: TRBV30
J: TRBJ2-1
size: NA
D: NA

CDR3: CASSLVNLNTEAFF
DNA: TGTGCCAGCAGTTTAGTGAACCTGAACACTGAAGCTTTCTTT
V: TRBV28
J: TRBJ1-1
size: NA
D: NA

CDR3: CASSSGASDYGYTF
DNA: TGTGCCAGCAGCTCCGGGGCGAGCGATTATGGCTACACCTTC
V: TRBV5-4
J: TRBJ1-2
size: NA
D: NA

CDR3: CASSLGLANTGELFF
DNA: TGTGCCAGCAGTTTGGGACTAGCTAACACCGGGGAGCTGTTTTTT
V: TRBV6-6
J: TRBJ2-2
size: NA
D: TRBD2

CDR3: CASSLGHGLDNEQFF
DNA: TGTGCCAGCAGCTTGGGCCATGGACTCGACAATGAGCAGTTCTTC
V: TRBV5-4
J: TRBJ2-1
size: NA
D: NA

CDR3: CASSKSGSYTGELFF
DNA: TGTGCCAGCAGCAAAAGCGGGAGCTACACCGGGGAGCTGTTTTTT
V: TRBV9
J: TRBJ2-2
size: NA
D: TRBD2

CDR3: CASGLPHPIPNTEAFF
DNA: TGTGCTAGTGGTTTGCCACACCCGATACCGAACACTGAAGCTTTCTTT
V: TRBV12-5
J: TRBJ1-1
size: NA
D: NA

CDR3: CASSGRGLSTGELFF
DNA: TGTGCCAGCAGTGGGAGGGGGTTGAGCACCGGGGAGCTGTTTTTT
V: TRBV6-1
J: TRBJ2-2
size: NA
D: NA

CDR3: CASRDNRGSGNTIYF
DNA: TGTGCCAGCAGGGACAACAGGGGCTCTGGAAACACCATATATTTT
V: TRBV28
J: TRBJ1-3
size: NA
D: TRBD1

CDR3: CASSVGSLGGTDTQYF
DNA: TGTGCCAGTAGTGTAGGGAGCCTCGGGGGCACAGATACGCAGTATTTT
V: TRBV19
J: TRBJ2-3
size: NA
D: NA

CDR3: CATSREYFRVGEIYEQYF
DNA: TGTGCCACCAGCAGAGAATATTTCAGGGTGGGCGAGATTTACGAGCAGTACTTC
V: TRBV15
J: TRBJ2-7
size: once
D: NA

CDR3: CASSLGATTLYEQYF
DNA: TGTGCCAGCAGCTTAGGTGCTACAACGCTCTACGAGCAGTACTTC
V: TRBV5-4
J: TRBJ2-7
size: NA
D: NA

CDR3: CASSLERETQYF
DNA: TGTGCCAGCAGCTTGGAACGGGAGACCCAGTACTTC
V: TRBV11-1
J: TRBJ2-5
size: once
D: NA

CDR3: CASRPTSGRAIWFYEQYF
DNA: TGTGCAAGTCGCCCAACTAGCGGGAGGGCCATATGGTTCTACGAGCAGTACTTC
V: TRBV12-2
J: TRBJ2-7
size: NA
D: NA

CDR3: CASSTRGSSYEQYF
DNA: TGTGCCAGTAGTACCAGGGGTTCCTCCTACGAGCAGTACTTC
V: TRBV19
J: TRBJ2-7
size: NA
D: NA

CDR3: CASSPRDSNNQPQHF
DNA: TGTGCCAGCTCACCACGGGACAGCAACAATCAGCCCCAGCATTTT
V: TRBV18
J: TRBJ1-5
size: NA
D: TRBD1

CDR3: CASSDYEQYF
DNA: TGTGCCAGCAGTGACTACGAGCAGTACTTC
V: TRBV2
J: TRBJ2-7
size: NA
D: NA

CDR3: CASSYYRDLNTEAFF
DNA: TGTGCCAGCAGTTACTACCGGGATTTGAACACTGAAGCTTTCTTT
V: TRBV6-5
J: TRBJ1-1
size: NA
D: NA

CDR3: CASRPPGLAGSYEQYF
DNA: TGTGCCAGCAGACCACCGGGACTAGCGGGATCCTACGAGCAGTACTTC
V: TRBV2
J: TRBJ2-7
size: NA
D: TRBD2

CDR3: CASSNRDPYEQYF
DNA: TGTGCCAGCAGCAACAGGGATCCCTACGAGCAGTACTTC
V: TRBV6-6
J: TRBJ2-7
size: NA
D: NA

CDR3: CASSTLNIYGYTF
DNA: TGTGCCAGTAGTACCCTTAACATCTATGGCTACACCTTC
V: TRBV19
J: TRBJ1-2
size: NA
D: NA

CDR3: CSAWTSGRAHNEQFF
DNA: TGCAGCGCCTGGACTAGCGGGAGGGCCCACAATGAGCAGTTCTTC
V: TRBV29-1
J: TRBJ2-1
size: NA
D: TRBD2

CDR3: CASSLVQGAEQYF
DNA: TGTGCCAGCAGCTTGGTACAGGGGGCCGAGCAGTACTTC
V: TRBV5-4
J: TRBJ2-7
size: once
D: TRBD1

CDR3: CASSLGNKGWDSPLHF
DNA: TGTGCCAGCAGCTTGGGAAATAAGGGCTGGGATTCACCCCTCCACTTT
V: TRBV5-4
J: TRBJ1-6
size: NA
D: NA

CDR3: CASSAHPGTEQFF
DNA: TGTGCCAGCAGTGCCCACCCCGGGACAGAGCAGTTCTTC
V: TRBV6-1
J: TRBJ2-1
size: NA
D: NA

CDR3: CASRTSGTYEQYF
DNA: TGCGCCAGCAGGACTAGCGGGACCTACGAGCAGTACTTC
V: TRBV5-1
J: TRBJ2-7
size: NA
D: TRBD2